These T cell receptor beta chains were read from a single sample in a study of Ad26.COV2.S vaccination and SARS-CoV-2 variants. The data were produced by immunoSEQ multiplex PCR, yet TCRdb's version contains in-frame clones alone and is incomplete. The data show 200,000 to 300,000 clones, roughly 90% seen once. The material sequenced was peripheral blood, taken in a trial of Ad26.COV2.S vaccine versus placebo. Every receptor here comes from a person between 18 and 65 years old who received the Ad26.COV2.S COVID-19 vaccine or a placebo. Each CDR3 is given with its conserved first and last residue. Each record gives: D gene, J gene, V gene, CDR3 length, clone size, CDR3 DNA, CDR3 protein. A D gene is named only where the DNA matches it firmly. Where a row states a size, it is once, few, many or the class of an expanded clone; other rows omit it.

D: NA; J: TRBJ2-5; V: TRBV18; length: 14; size: NA; DNA: TGTGCCAGCTCACCACCTTCTAGTGTGGAGACCCAGTACTTC; CDR3: CASSPPSSVETQYF
D: TRBD2; J: TRBJ2-3; V: TRBV18; length: 17; size: NA; DNA: TGTGCCAGCTCACTGCCGCGACTGGCGGGGGGAGCTAATACGCAGTATTTT; CDR3: CASSLPRLAGGANTQYF
D: NA; J: TRBJ1-4; V: TRBV6-5; length: 14; size: NA; DNA: TGTGCCAGCAGCCTCACAGGGTCAGATGAAAAACTGTTTTTT; CDR3: CASSLTGSDEKLFF
D: TRBD1; J: TRBJ2-5; V: TRBV6-5; length: 16; size: NA; DNA: TGTGCCAGCAGTTCCTCCGGGACAGGGTCCCAAGAGACCCAGTACTTC; CDR3: CASSSSGTGSQETQYF
D: TRBD2; J: TRBJ2-7; V: TRBV19; length: 16; size: NA; DNA: TGTGCCAGTAGTCTTAGACTAGCGGGGAGCTCCTACGAGCAGTACTTC; CDR3: CASSLRLAGSSYEQYF
D: NA; J: TRBJ2-2; V: TRBV29-1; length: 14; size: NA; DNA: TGCAGCGTTGATAGGGGCGCGGGCACCGGGGAGCTGTTTTTT; CDR3: CSVDRGAGTGELFF
D: NA; J: TRBJ1-1; V: TRBV19; length: 12; size: NA; DNA: TGTGCCAGTAGTATTGTGAGGGGTTCGGCTTTCTTT; CDR3: CASSIVRGSAFF
D: NA; J: TRBJ2-1; V: TRBV5-1; length: 15; size: NA; DNA: TGCGCCAGCAGCATTAGTGACCCTGTAGTCGATGAGCAGTTCTTC; CDR3: CASSISDPVVDEQFF
D: NA; J: TRBJ2-3; V: TRBV6-2/TRBV6-3; length: 14; size: NA; DNA: TGTGCCAGCAGTACCGGGGCGGGCACAGATACGCAGTATTTT; CDR3: CASSTGAGTDTQYF
D: NA; J: TRBJ1-3; V: TRBV28; length: 14; size: once; DNA: TGTGCCAGCACCGGGGAGGGCTTCGGAAACACCATATATTTT; CDR3: CASTGEGFGNTIYF
D: NA; J: TRBJ1-1; V: TRBV4-3; length: 15; size: NA; DNA: TGCGCCAGCAGCCAAGATGGTGAATATAAGACTGAAGCTTTCTTT; CDR3: CASSQDGEYKTEAFF
D: NA; J: TRBJ2-1; V: TRBV3-1/TRBV3-2; length: 14; size: NA; DNA: TGTGCCAGCAGCCAAGGGGGACTTAACAATGAGCAGTTCTTC; CDR3: CASSQGGLNNEQFF
D: NA; J: TRBJ2-3; V: TRBV5-1; length: 13; size: NA; DNA: TGCGCCAGCAGCCCCACATCAACAGATACGCAGTATTTT; CDR3: CASSPTSTDTQYF
D: NA; J: TRBJ2-5; V: TRBV2; length: 15; size: NA; DNA: TGTGCCAGCAGTGAAGCAGACAGATTCCAAGAGACCCAGTACTTC; CDR3: CASSEADRFQETQYF
D: NA; J: TRBJ2-2; V: TRBV28; length: 14; size: NA; DNA: TGTGCCAGCAGTCCCCCGGGACCGCCTGGGGAGCTGTTTTTT; CDR3: CASSPPGPPGELFF
D: NA; J: TRBJ1-4; V: TRBV4-3; length: 15; size: NA; DNA: TGCGCCAGCAGTCAGAATCAGGGCGGCAATGAAAAACTGTTTTTT; CDR3: CASSQNQGGNEKLFF
D: TRBD2; J: TRBJ2-7; V: TRBV30; length: 17; size: once; DNA: TGTGCCTGGAGTGTAAGTCCATCTAGCGGGTGGGTATACGAGCAGTACTTC; CDR3: CAWSVSPSSGWVYEQYF
D: NA; J: TRBJ2-3; V: TRBV5-4; length: 15; size: NA; DNA: TGTGCCAGCAGCTTAAACCCCAGTTATACAGATACGCAGTATTTT; CDR3: CASSLNPSYTDTQYF
D: TRBD1; J: TRBJ1-1; V: TRBV7-2; length: 14; size: NA; DNA: TGTGCCAGCAGCTTCGACAGGGGCATATCTGAAGCTTTCTTT; CDR3: CASSFDRGISEAFF
D: NA; J: TRBJ1-6; V: TRBV2; length: 15; size: NA; DNA: TGTGCCAGCAGTGAATACCAGGGGCCCTACGGGTCCCTCCACTTT; CDR3: CASSEYQGPYGSLHF
D: NA; J: TRBJ1-4; V: TRBV4-1; length: 14; size: NA; DNA: TGCGCCAGCAGCCAAGTGGCAGGGCGGGAAAAACTGTTTTTT; CDR3: CASSQVAGREKLFF
D: NA; J: TRBJ2-7; V: TRBV6-4; length: 13; size: NA; DNA: TGTGCCAGCAGTGACGCATCTTCCTACGAGCAGTACTTC; CDR3: CASSDASSYEQYF
D: NA; J: TRBJ2-7; V: TRBV20-1; length: 11; size: NA; DNA: TGCAGCATGACAGGCCTTTACGAGCAGTACTTC; CDR3: CSMTGLYEQYF
D: TRBD2; J: TRBJ2-5; V: TRBV5-1; length: 14; size: NA; DNA: TGCGCCAGCAGCTTGGCGGGGGGGCTGGAGACCCAGTACTTC; CDR3: CASSLAGGLETQYF
D: TRBD1; J: TRBJ2-1; V: TRBV4-1; length: 14; size: once; DNA: TGCGCCAGCAGCCACTGGACAGGGGACACTGAGCAGTTCTTC; CDR3: CASSHWTGDTEQFF
D: TRBD1; J: TRBJ1-6; V: TRBV30; length: 13; size: NA; DNA: TGTGCCTGGCAGACAGGGGGCAACTCACCCCTCCACTTT; CDR3: CAWQTGGNSPLHF
D: NA; J: TRBJ2-7; V: TRBV10-3; length: 13; size: NA; DNA: TGTGCCATCAGACACGGGGCCTCCTACGAGCAGTACTTC; CDR3: CAIRHGASYEQYF
D: TRBD1; J: TRBJ1-6; V: TRBV27; length: 17; size: NA; DNA: TGTGCCAGCAGTTTAGCAGGGGGCGACTCCTATAATTCACCCCTCCACTTT; CDR3: CASSLAGGDSYNSPLHF
D: NA; J: TRBJ1-5; V: TRBV28; length: 15; size: NA; DNA: TGTGCCAGCAGTTTAAAGCCCTTAAGCAATCAGCCCCAGCATTTT; CDR3: CASSLKPLSNQPQHF
D: NA; J: TRBJ2-2; V: TRBV10-1; length: 12; size: few; DNA: TGCGCCAGCTCATCGGACACCGGGGAGCTGTTTTTT; CDR3: CASSSDTGELFF
D: TRBD2; J: TRBJ2-7; V: TRBV13; length: 16; size: NA; DNA: TGTGCCAGCAGCTTAGGAGGGACTAGCGGATCCTACGAGCAGTACTTC; CDR3: CASSLGGTSGSYEQYF
D: TRBD2; J: TRBJ2-3; V: TRBV2; length: 14; size: once; DNA: TGTGCCAGCAGTGAAGGAGCGGGGGGGCAGGCGCAGTATTTT; CDR3: CASSEGAGGQAQYF
D: NA; J: TRBJ2-3; V: TRBV4-1; length: 14; size: once; DNA: TGCGCCAGCAGCCAGGTCGGTTTAGTTGATACGCAGTATTTT; CDR3: CASSQVGLVDTQYF
D: TRBD2; J: TRBJ2-5; V: TRBV6-6; length: 16; size: NA; DNA: TGTGCCAGCAGTCGATCTAGCGGGGGGACCCAAGAGACCCAGTACTTC; CDR3: CASSRSSGGTQETQYF
D: TRBD2; J: TRBJ2-2; V: TRBV6-1; length: 18; size: NA; DNA: TGTGCCAGCAGTGAAGTGGGACTAGCGGGAGGCAACACCGGGGAGCTGTTTTTT; CDR3: CASSEVGLAGGNTGELFF
D: TRBD2; J: TRBJ2-5; V: TRBV19; length: 15; size: NA; DNA: TGTGCCAGTAGTACCTCCACTAGCGGGAGAGAGACCCAGTACTTC; CDR3: CASSTSTSGRETQYF
D: TRBD1; J: TRBJ2-7; V: TRBV6-5; length: 15; size: few; DNA: TGTGCCAGCAGTTACTCCCGGGACAGACCCTACGAGCAGTACTTC; CDR3: CASSYSRDRPYEQYF
D: TRBD1; J: TRBJ1-2; V: TRBV19; length: 14; size: NA; DNA: TGTGCCAGTAACGCTCTGACAGGGGAGATACGCTACACCTTC; CDR3: CASNALTGEIRYTF
D: NA; J: TRBJ2-7; V: TRBV6-5; length: 15; size: once; DNA: TGTGCCAGCAGCGCGGGGTCCGGCGTTGCCTACGAGCAGTACTTC; CDR3: CASSAGSGVAYEQYF
D: NA; J: TRBJ2-6; V: TRBV25-1; length: 16; size: NA; DNA: TGTGCCAGCAGTGCTCTCGAAGCCTCTGGGGCCAACGTCCTGACTTTC; CDR3: CASSALEASGANVLTF